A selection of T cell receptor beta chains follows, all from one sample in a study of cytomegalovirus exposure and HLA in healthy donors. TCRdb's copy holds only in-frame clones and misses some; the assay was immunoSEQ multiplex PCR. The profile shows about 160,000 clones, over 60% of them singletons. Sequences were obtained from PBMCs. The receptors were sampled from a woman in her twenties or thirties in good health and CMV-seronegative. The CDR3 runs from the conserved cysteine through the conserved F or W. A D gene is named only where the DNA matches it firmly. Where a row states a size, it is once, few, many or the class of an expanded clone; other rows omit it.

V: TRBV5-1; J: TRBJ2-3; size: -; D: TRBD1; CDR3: CASSLAGTGTDTQYF; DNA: TGCGCCAGCAGCTTGGCCGGGACAGGGACAGATACGCAGTATTTT
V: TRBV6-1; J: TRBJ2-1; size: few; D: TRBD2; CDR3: CASRPGLASYEQFF; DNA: TGTGCCAGCAGGCCGGGACTAGCGTCTTATGAGCAGTTCTTC
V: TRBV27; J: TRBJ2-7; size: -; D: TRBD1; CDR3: CASSWTGPSYEQYF; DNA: TGTGCCAGCAGTTGGACAGGACCTTCCTACGAGCAGTACTTC
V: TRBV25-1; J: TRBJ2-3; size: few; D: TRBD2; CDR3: CASSLAGKGTDTQYF; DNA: TGTGCCAGCAGTCTAGCGGGAAAGGGCACAGATACGCAGTATTTT
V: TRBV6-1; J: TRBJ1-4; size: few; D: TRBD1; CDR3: CASSTTGVDEKLFF; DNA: TGTGCCAGCAGTACGACAGGGGTAGATGAAAAACTGTTTTTT
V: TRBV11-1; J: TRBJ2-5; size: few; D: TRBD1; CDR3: CASSLSIDRGRETQYF; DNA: TGTGCCAGCAGCTTGAGCATAGACAGGGGGCGAGAGACCCAGTACTTC
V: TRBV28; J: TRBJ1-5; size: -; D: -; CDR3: CASNPDRSNQPQHF; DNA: TGTGCCAGCAATCCTGACAGGAGCAATCAGCCCCAGCATTTT
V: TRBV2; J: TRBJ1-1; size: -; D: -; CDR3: CASRRQVSPDTEAFF; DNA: TGTGCCAGCAGAAGACAGGTTAGCCCGGACACTGAAGCTTTCTTT
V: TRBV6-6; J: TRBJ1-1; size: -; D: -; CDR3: CASSYPMVAEAFF; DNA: TGTGCCAGCAGTTACCCTATGGTGGCTGAAGCTTTCTTT
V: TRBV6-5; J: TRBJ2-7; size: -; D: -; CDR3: CASSLVGDLYREQYF; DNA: TGTGCCAGCAGCTTAGTGGGAGATCTATATCGCGAGCAGTACTTC
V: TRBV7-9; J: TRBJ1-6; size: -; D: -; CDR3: CASSPPTHASLHF; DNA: TGTGCCAGCAGCCCCCCAACTCATGCATCCCTCCACTTT
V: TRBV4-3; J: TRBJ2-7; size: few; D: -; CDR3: CASSQDTGSYEQYF; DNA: TGCGCCAGCAGCCAAGATACAGGCTCCTACGAGCAGTACTTC
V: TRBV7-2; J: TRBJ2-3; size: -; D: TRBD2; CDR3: CASSSTLAGDTQYF; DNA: TGTGCCAGCAGCTCGACTCTAGCGGGAGATACGCAGTATTTT
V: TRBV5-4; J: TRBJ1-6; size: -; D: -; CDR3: CASSPQPGTTNSPLHF; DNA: TGTGCCAGCAGCCCCCAGCCCGGGACAACCAATTCACCCCTCCACTTT
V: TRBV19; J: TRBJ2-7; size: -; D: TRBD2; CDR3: CASSSLAGESYEQYF; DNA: TGTGCCAGTAGCTCCCTAGCGGGAGAATCCTACGAGCAGTACTTC
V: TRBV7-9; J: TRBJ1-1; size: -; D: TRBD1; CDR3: CASSTGQGSTEAFF; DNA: TGTGCCAGCAGCACTGGACAGGGGAGCACTGAAGCTTTCTTT
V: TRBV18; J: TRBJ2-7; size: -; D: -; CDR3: CASSPEGQAFYEQYF; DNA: TGTGCCAGCTCACCAGAGGGACAAGCTTTTTACGAGCAGTACTTC